The 25 T cell receptor beta chains presented below share a single source sample, sequenced in a study of CD8+CD57+ T cells in acquired aplastic anemia. It was genomic DNA that served as the template for profiling TCR beta VDJ and CDR3. TCRdb re-called the reads through MiXCR, storing one row per CDR3 protein. The profile shows around 400,000 distinct CDR3 sequences, around 68% of them singletons. Sequenced: sorted CD4+, CD8+, or CD8+CD57+ T cells (not recorded which) from PBMCs. Receptor source: a human donor in good health, serving as a control.

Comments on this clonotype: The junction departs from germline at one end; a sequencing error may be responsible. CDR3 DNA: TGTGCCAGCAGCGCGACAGGGGGGAATGAAGAGACCCAGTACTTC. Residues: CASSATGGNEETQYF. The chain employs TRBV5-1 and TRBJ2-7; 9 nucleotides align to TRBD1. Judging by the DNA end, TRBJ2-5 fits better; the J call may be wrong. The CDR3 has 15 residues. The germline V gene encodes CDR1 SGHRS and CDR2 YFSETQ.

The gene calls are TRBV25-1 and TRBJ1-4, with 11 bases fitting TRBD1. Germline-derived CDR1 and CDR2 are MGHDK and SYGVNS. The CDR3 has 16 amino acids. The CDR3 loop reads CARVPRDRGGGEKLFF. Here the CDR3 DNA reads TGTGCTAGAGTCCCCCGGGACAGGGGGGGAGGAGAAAAACTGTTTTTT.

This clonotype was counted at least ten times. The chain uses TRBV12-5 and TRBJ1-6; unclear D gene. With 0 bases removed from V and 0 bases from J, the gap between germline ends came to 12 bases. Germline assignment: CDR1 LGHNT and CDR2 FRNRAP. This CDR3 is built from 18 residues. The DNA of the CDR3 is TGTGCTAGTGGTTTGGTACCACTCCGAAACTCCTATAATTCACCCCTCCACTTT. It yields the protein CASGLVPLRNSYNSPLHF.

The sample holds many counts of this clonotype. The chain links TRBV4-3 to TRBJ1-1, with 7 bases lining up with TRBD1. V lost 5 bases to trimming and J lost 7 bases; unmatched junction nucleotides: 7. Germline CDR1 reads LGHNA; CDR2 reads YSLEER. This CDR3 is built from 13 residues. As DNA, the CDR3 is TGCGCCAGCAGCTTAGGGGGCAGGGGTGAAGCTTTCTTT. Encoded protein: CASSLGGRGEAFF.

CDR3 DNA: TGTGCCAGCAGCTTAGTGTCGTCGGGACAGGCAGTGGAGTCACCCCTCCACTTT. This codes for CASSLVSSGQAVESPLHF. This rearrangement joins TRBV7-2 to TRBJ1-6; 8 bases are a match to TRBD1. Germline CDR1 SGHTA, CDR2 FQGNSA. The CDR3 length is 18 residues. V shed 1 base, J shed 10 bases, and the junction held 15 bases outside the gene matches.

The CDR3 is CASSPDSRGGYTF. The CDR3 bases are TGTGCCAGCAGCCCAGATTCGAGGGGAGGCTACACCTTC. This chain connects TRBV5-8 to TRBJ1-2; a weak D match, TRBD1 (5 bases). CDR1 and CDR2 (germline): SGHTS, YDEGEE. The CDR3 consists of 13 residues. Trimming stripped 4 bases from V and 8 bases from J, with 15 bases between. Full variable domain (outside the CDR3, taken from reference TRBV5-8 and TRBJ1-2): EAGVTQSPTHLIKTRGQQATLRCSPISGHTSVYWYQQALGLGLQFLLWYDEGEERNRGNFPPRFSGRQFPNYSSELNVNALELEDSALYLCASSPDSRGGYTFGSGTRLTVV.

In its sample, this clonotype was seen once. The chain uses TRBV9 and TRBJ2-7, with 7 positions matching TRBD1. Germline-derived CDR1 and CDR2 are SGDLS and YYNGEE. This CDR3 is 15 amino acids long. V lost 4 bases, J lost 3 bases, and 10 bases stayed unmatched. CDR3 in DNA: TGTGCCAGCAGCCCAGCGCGAGGGGGCTACTACGAGCAGTACTTC. Translation: CASSPARGGYYEQYF.

The chain is built from TRBV20-1 and TRBJ1-5, with D perhaps matching TRBD1 (5 bases). V was clipped by 3 bases and J by 3 bases, with 18 bases between them. The CDR3 extends over 16 amino acids. Germline V gene sequence: CDR1 DFQATT, CDR2 SNEGSKA (reference sequence). Written as DNA, the CDR3 is TGCAGTGCTAGTTCATCCCTTTCAGGGCCCAATCAGCCCCAGCATTTT. Translation gives CSASSSLSGPNQPQHF.

This chain uses TRBV7-4 with TRBJ1-2, with D perhaps TRBD1 (5 bases). From germline, CDR1 is SGHVT and CDR2 SQSDAQ. V gave up 1 base and J gave up 10 bases, with 22 bases separating them. The CDR3 covers 16 residues. CDR3: CASSLVPGTLRAIYTF. The CDR3 region has the DNA TGTGCCAGCAGCTTAGTGCCAGGGACCCTTCGTGCAATCTACACCTTC.

Regarding this clonotype: This CDR3 fails to terminate in the conserved phenylalanine or tryptophan, so it likely reflects a read error. This chain links TRBV9 with TRBJ1-2; possibly TRBD1 for D (5 bases). V was cut by 5 bases and J by 4 bases, with 12 bases left in between. Germline V lookup: CDR1 SGDLS, CDR2 YYNGEE. There are 13 residues in the CDR3. The CDR3 sequence is CASSVQASYGYTI. The CDR3 DNA follows: TGTGCCAGCAGTGTACAGGCTAGCTATGGCTACACCATC.

V is TRBV20-1 and J is TRBJ1-2; D is perhaps TRBD1 (5 bases). The V gene lost 6 bases and the J gene lost 5 bases, with 13 bases spanning the gap. The CDR3 has 12 residues. Germline V lookup: CDR1 DFQATT, CDR2 SNEGSKA (reference sequence). CDR3 nucleotide sequence: TGCAGTGCACTCCAGGGCTTGTATGGCTACACCTTC. This sequence encodes CSALQGLYGYTF.

The rearrangement links TRBV6-4 to TRBJ1-1; 11 bases fit TRBD1. J lost 6 bases, V lost 8 bases, and 8 bases had no gene match. The CDR3 consists of 14 residues. Germline CDR1 is MRHNA and CDR2 is SNTAGT. The DNA of the CDR3 is TGTGCCAGCCGAGTAGGACAGGGGGCCGCTGAAGCTTTCTTT. Residues: CASRVGQGAAEAFF.

A word on this clonotype: A read error may produce the germline difference seen at one junction end. The chain is built from TRBV7-9 and TRBJ1-5; 8 bases align to TRBD1. The CDR3 is 15 residues long. CDR1 SEHNR and CDR2 FQNEAQ come from the germline V gene (reference sequence). CDR3 loop: CASSDRVTGDHPQHF. Written as DNA, the CDR3 is TGTGCCAGCAGCGATCGTGTGACAGGGGATCACCCCCAGCATTTT.

Many counts were recorded for this clonotype. This chain links TRBV2 with TRBJ2-7; TRBD2 agrees at 8 bases. Germline values: CDR1 SNHLY, CDR2 FYNNEI. Trimming removed 10 bases from V and 0 bases from J; junction bases left unmatched: 5. CDR3 length: 13 residues. The CDR3 protein is CATGTRRSYEQYF. CDR3 bases: TGTGCCACTGGGACTAGACGCTCCTACGAGCAGTACTTC.

This clonotype came up many times. The chain has TRBV19 and TRBJ2-7, with 10 bases matching TRBD1. Germline assignment: CDR1 LNHDA and CDR2 SQIVND (reference sequence). There are 15 residues in the CDR3. V trimming: 3 bases; J trimming: 4 bases; junction bases outside the gene matches: 6. The CDR3: CASSMFDRGLYEQYF. The CDR3 DNA follows: TGTGCCAGTAGTATGTTTGACAGGGGGCTTTACGAGCAGTACTTC.

V gene TRBV7-8 combines with J gene TRBJ2-6; D is uncertain. The CDR3 contains 16 residues. CDR1 SGHVS and CDR2 FQNEAQ come from the germline V gene. V lost 2 bases and J lost 15, with 23 bases in between. CDR3 DNA sequence: TGTGCCAGCAGCTTACAGGCTATCAGTAACTATGGCTACCTGACTTTC. It translates to CASSLQAISNYGYLTF.

This clonotype was seen only a few times. This could be a read error, since a much larger clone is one nucleotide away. The chain joins TRBV30 to TRBJ1-6, with 7 nucleotides matching TRBD1. Germline V gene sequence: CDR1 GTSNPN, CDR2 SVGIG (reference sequence). The CDR3 length is 14 residues. V dropped 6 bases and J dropped 6; count of bases not matched to a gene: 8. The CDR3 loop is CACAGQHPNSPLHF. The CDR3 coding sequence is TGTGCCTGCGCGGGACAGCACCCTAATTCACCCCTCCACTTT.

Here the CDR3 DNA reads TGTGCCAGCAGCAAACTAGCGGCAGCGTGGAATGAGAACTTCTTC. Translated, it gives CASSKLAAAWNENFF. The chain uses TRBV7-2 and TRBJ2-1; 8 bases match TRBD2. The CDR3 contains 15 residues. The V and J ends lost 5 bases and 16 bases, in that order; junction bases with no gene match: 19. Germline V lookup: CDR1 SGHTA, CDR2 FQGNSA.

This clonotype showed up many times. One end of the junction is discordant with germline, which a read error may explain. The genes are TRBV5-1 and TRBJ2-3; no definite D call. The CDR3 is 11 residues long. Germline assignment: CDR1 SGHRS and CDR2 YFSETQ. CDR3 nucleotides: TGTGCCAGCAGTTTTGCAGATACGCAGTATTTT. This codes for CASSFADTQYF.

On this clonotype itself: Germline and junction disagree at one end, which may indicate a read error. The chain is built from TRBV7-2 and TRBJ1-2; no definite D call. The CDR3 length is 13 residues. Germline CDR1 is SGHTA and CDR2 is FQGNSA. CDR3 nucleotide sequence: TGTGCCAGCAGCCTGGAGATAAACTCTGGCAACACCTTC. This encodes CASSLEINSGNTF.

The CDR3 sequence: CATSRVDGTPYEQYF. The CDR3 DNA reads as TGTGCCACCAGCAGGGTAGACGGGACCCCCTACGAGCAGTACTTC. The chain is built from TRBV15 and TRBJ2-7, with D perhaps being TRBD1 or TRBD2 (5 bases each). Germline V gives CDR1 LNHNV, CDR2 YYDKDF (reference sequence). The CDR3 spans 15 residues. The germline V and J ends were trimmed by 3 bases and 2 bases, with 14 bases remaining between them. Supplemented by reference TRBV15 and TRBJ2-7, the full variable domain reads DAMVIQNPRYQVTQFGKPVTLSCSQTLNHNVMYWYQQKSSQAPKLLFHYYDKDFNNEADTPDNFQSRRPNTSFCFLDIRSPGLGDTAMYLCATSRVDGTPYEQYFGPGTRLTVT.

On this clonotype itself: A read error may account for a junction end that differs from germline. The chain carries TRBV5-1 and TRBJ2-6; D possibly corresponds to TRBD2 (5 bases). CDR3 size: 15 residues. Germline CDR1 is SGHRS and CDR2 is YFSETQ. CDR3 loop: CASRPTLALANVLTF. In nucleotides, the CDR3 is TGTGCCAGCAGACCCACCCTAGCACTGGCCAACGTCCTGACTTTC.

Details on this clonotype: The CDR3 end shows no conserved phenylalanine or tryptophan, and so a read error is likely. The rearrangement joins TRBV18 to TRBJ2-5; 10 nucleotides align to TRBD2. The CDR3 is 16 amino acids. J gave up 4 bases and V 6 bases, and 11 bases lay outside the gene matches. CDR1 and CDR2 from the germline V gene are KGHSH and LQKENI. Written as DNA, the CDR3 is TGTGCCAGCTCCAATTTGAGGGCTAGCGGGGGAGAGACCCAGTACCTC. It yields the protein CASSNLRASGGETQYL.

On this clonotype itself: A junction end diverges from the germline sequence, so it may reflect a read error. The V gene is TRBV9, the J gene TRBJ1-2; D is possibly TRBD1 (6 bases). CDR3 length equals 13 residues. Germline CDR1 and CDR2: SGDLS and YYNGEE. The DNA for the CDR3 is TGTGCCAGCAGCCCCCAGGGGCGGGGGGGCGACGCCTTC. Translation: CASSPQGRGGDAF. Full variable domain (missing parts from reference TRBV9 and TRBJ1-2): DSGVTQTPKHLITATGQRVTLRCSPRSGDLSVYWYQQSLDQGLQFLIQYYNGEERAKGNILERFSAQQFPDLHSELNLSSLELGDSALYFCASSPQGRGGDAFGSGTRLTVV.

V and J are TRBV20-1 and TRBJ2-5; the D is unclear. CDR1 is DFQATT and CDR2 is SNEGSKA in the germline V gene (reference sequence). CDR3 length: 12 residues. The CDR3 loop is CRTGPSQETQYF. CDR3 bases: TGCAGAACTGGACCGTCCCAAGAGACCCAGTACTTC.